These 31 T cell receptor beta chains share one sample of origin, sequenced in a study of cytomegalovirus exposure and HLA in healthy donors. PCR used 60 Vbeta primers and 13 Jbeta primers. The protocol was immunoSEQ multiplex PCR, while the TCRdb copy is restricted to in-frame clones and leaves out a portion. The data contain roughly 61,000 clones, 89% of them singletons. Sequencing was performed on PBMCs. The origin of the receptors is a man aged 25-45 years in good health and CMV-seropositive.

The chain uses TRBV7-9 and TRBJ2-1; 11 bases are shared with TRBD1. The CDR3 runs to 16 residues. The junction had 3 bases not matched to a gene; V was cut back by 2 bases and J by 3 bases. Per the germline V gene, CDR1 is SEHNR and CDR2 is FQNEAQ (reference sequence). The CDR3 sequence is CASSLRTGGDYNEQFF. The DNA for the CDR3 is TGTGCCAGCAGCTTACGGACAGGGGGCGACTACAATGAGCAGTTCTTC.

The V call is TRBV4-1, the J call TRBJ1-4; 7 bases align to TRBD1. Germline V gene sequence: CDR1 MGHRA, CDR2 YSYEKL. The CDR3 runs to 20 residues. Trimming cost V 3 bases and J 0 bases; bases outside gene matches: 16. The CDR3 sequence: CASSQGLRTGPFATNEKLFF. The CDR3 nucleotides are TGCGCCAGCAGCCAGGGTTTAAGGACAGGACCCTTCGCAACTAATGAAAAACTGTTTTTT.

This chain joins TRBV18 and TRBJ2-5, with TRBD1 matching over 8 bases. This CDR3 is built from 18 residues. V was pared by 1 base and J by 2 bases, with 12 bases of the junction left unmatched. CDR1 is KGHSH, CDR2 LQKENI, per germline. CDR3 DNA sequence: TGTGCCAGCTCACCACAGGGTCCAGACGGACAGGGACAAGAGACCCAGTACTTC. Its translation: CASSPQGPDGQGQETQYF.

The V gene is TRBV28, the J gene TRBJ2-2, with TRBD1 as a possible D gene (6 bases). Looked up from germline, CDR1 is MDHEN and CDR2 is SYDVKM. This CDR3 region has 14 residues. V was trimmed by 8 bases and J by 1 base, leaving 11 bases between them. CDR3 protein: CASLDRMNTGELFF. Written as DNA, the CDR3 is TGTGCCAGCCTCGACAGGATGAACACCGGGGAGCTGTTTTTT.

The V call is TRBV25-1, the J call TRBJ2-6; D not resolved. CDR3 length: 17 residues. Germline V CDR1 and CDR2: MGHDK, SYGVNS. Trimming shortened V by 3 bases and J by 0 bases, and 12 bases separated the two germline ends. In nucleotides, the CDR3 is TGTGCCAGCAGTGAGGCAGGATTCCCCTCTGGGGCCAACGTCCTGACTTTC. Amino acids: CASSEAGFPSGANVLTF.

This clone was detected once. This chain joins TRBV28 and TRBJ1-1; D remains unclear. The CDR3 covers 15 residues. V was trimmed by 3 bases and J by 0 bases, leaving 11 bases between them. Germline CDR1 is MDHEN and CDR2 is SYDVKM. The CDR3, as DNA: TGTGCCAGCAGTTTCCCGGGATTCATGAACACTGAAGCTTTCTTT. Translating it yields CASSFPGFMNTEAFF. Full variable domain (missing parts from reference TRBV28 and TRBJ1-1): DVKVTQSSRYLVKRTGEKVFLECVQDMDHENMFWYRQDPGLGLRLIYFSYDVKMKEKGDIPEGYSVSREKKERFSLILESASTNQTSMYLCASSFPGFMNTEAFFGQGTRLTVV.

The chain is built from TRBV5-1 and TRBJ2-5, with D maybe TRBD1 (6 bases). The end of the DNA aligns better with TRBJ2-7, so the J call may be wrong. This CDR3 contains 15 residues. The germline V gene has CDR1 SGHRS and CDR2 YFSETQ. Written as DNA, the CDR3 is TGCGCCAGCAGCTTGGCTCAGGGGTCCCACTACGAGCAGTACTTC. Translation gives CASSLAQGSHYEQYF.

The J gene is TRBJ2-1, the V gene TRBV7-8; 8 positions match TRBD1. CDR3 length equals 14 residues. The V segment lost 3 bases and the J segment 6 bases; nucleotides outside the gene matches: 4. Per the germline V gene, CDR1 is SGHVS and CDR2 is FQNEAQ. CDR3 region: CASSLGQAFNEQFF. The CDR3 coding sequence is TGTGCCAGCAGCTTGGGACAGGCCTTCAATGAGCAGTTCTTC. Combining the CDR3 with reference TRBV7-8 and TRBJ2-1 gives the whole variable domain GAGVSQSPRYKVAKRGQDVALRCDPISGHVSLFWYQQALGQGPEFLTYFQNEAQLDKSGLPSDRFFAERPEGSVSTLKIQRTQQEDSAVYLCASSLGQAFNEQFFGPGTRLTVL.

The rearrangement uses TRBV4-3 and TRBJ2-7, with 10 bases aligning to TRBD2. V lost 0 bases and J lost 7; bases outside the gene matches: 9. The germline V gene encodes CDR1 LGHNA and CDR2 YSLEER. The CDR3 has 16 amino acids. CDR3 sequence: CASSQDPSGRASEQYF. CDR3 bases: TGCGCCAGCAGCCAAGACCCCAGCGGGAGGGCCTCTGAGCAGTACTTC.

The rearrangement uses TRBV11-3 and TRBJ1-1; TRBD1 is a possible D gene (6 bases). Germline V CDR1 and CDR2: SGHNT, YENEEA. Between the trimmed V and J ends, which lost 1 base and 1 base, there was a span of 10 bases. The CDR3 contains 15 residues. As DNA, the CDR3 is TGTGCCAGCAGCTTAGGCCCACAGGGGAACACTGAAGCTTTCTTT. It codes for CASSLGPQGNTEAFF. Full variable domain (missing parts from reference TRBV11-3 and TRBJ1-1): EAGVVQSPRYKIIEKKQPVAFWCNPISGHNTLYWYLQNLGQGPELLIRYENEEAVDDSQLPKDRFSAERLKGVDSTLKIQPAELGDSAVYLCASSLGPQGNTEAFFGQGTRLTVV.

As DNA, the CDR3 is TGTGCCAGCAGCTTACCGGGGACAGGGGCTGGAAACACCATATATTTT. This encodes CASSLPGTGAGNTIYF. The chain is built from TRBV7-9 and TRBJ1-3, with TRBD1 identical over 10 bases. V lost 2 bases, J lost 2 bases, and 3 bases stayed unmatched. CDR3 size: 16 residues. Looked up from germline, CDR1 is SEHNR and CDR2 is FQNEAQ (reference sequence).

The chain has TRBV4-1 and TRBJ2-5; the D gene is possibly TRBD2 (5 bases). Looked up from germline, CDR1 is MGHRA and CDR2 is YSYEKL. The CDR3 has 19 amino acids. V gave up 0 bases and J gave up 4 bases, with 24 bases separating them. The CDR3 DNA reads as TGCGCCAGCAGCCAAGATTGGGCCAGCGGTACCGCATGGAGAGAGACCCAGTACTTC. Translated, it gives CASSQDWASGTAWRETQYF.

The DNA of the CDR3 is TGTGCCAGCAGCCAACTCTCACAGGGGGGATCTGGAAACACCATATATTTT. Amino acid sequence: CASSQLSQGGSGNTIYF. The chain recombines TRBV14 with TRBJ1-3; 8 bases align to TRBD1. CDR1 and CDR2 (germline): SGHDN, FVKESK. V gave up 2 bases and J gave up 1 base; unmatched junction bases: 7. CDR3 size: 17 residues. The whole variable domain, remainder taken from reference TRBV14 and TRBJ1-3, is EAGVTQFPSHSVIEKGQTVTLRCDPISGHDNLYWYRRVMGKEIKFLLHFVKESKQDESGMPNNRFLAERTGGTYSTLKVQPAELEDSGVYFCASSQLSQGGSGNTIYFGEGSWLTVV.

This clone was observed a few times. The rearrangement joins TRBV12-5 to TRBJ2-1; 8 nucleotides agree with TRBD2. J gave up 9 bases and V 4 bases, and 17 bases lay outside the gene matches. Germline CDR1 and CDR2: LGHNT and FRNRAP. The length of the CDR3 is 17 residues. The CDR3 loop reads CASGSWYNPGRAVEQFF. For the CDR3, the DNA is TGTGCTAGTGGTTCATGGTACAACCCCGGGAGGGCTGTTGAGCAGTTCTTC.

The chain joins TRBV11-2 to TRBJ2-7, with D tentatively TRBD2 (7 bases). The CDR3 consists of 14 residues. Looked up from germline, CDR1 is SGHAT and CDR2 is FQNNGV. The V and J ends lost 1 base and 7 bases respectively, with 14 bases between them. CDR3 residues: CASSLAGGSGEQYF. CDR3 nucleotide sequence: TGTGCCAGCAGCTTAGCGGGGGGCTCTGGGGAGCAGTACTTC. The variable domain in full, completed from reference TRBV11-2 and TRBJ2-7, reads EAGVAQSPRYKIIEKRQSVAFWCNPISGHATLYWYQQILGQGPKLLIQFQNNGVVDDSQLPKDRFSAERLKGVDSTLKIQPAKLEDSAVYLCASSLAGGSGEQYFGPGTRLTVT.

This rearrangement joins TRBV5-3 to TRBJ1-2, with 10 bases identical to TRBD1. TRBV5-3 is an open reading frame whose function is uncertain. The V segment lost 6 bases and the J segment 5 bases; nucleotides outside the gene matches: 22. The CDR3 consists of 19 residues. CDR3 residues: CARNQDRDRGLGFHYGYTF. In DNA, the CDR3 is TGTGCCAGAAACCAGGACCGGGACAGGGGCCTGGGGTTTCATTATGGCTACACCTTC.

This chain joins TRBV4-2 and TRBJ1-1, with a tentative D call TRBD1 (5 bases). The CDR3 totals 14 residues. V was pared by 0 bases and J by 8 bases, with 13 bases between. Germline lookup yields CDR1 LGHNA and CDR2 YNFKEQ. In nucleotides, the CDR3 is TGTGCCAGCAGCCAAGATCTGTCAGGGCGAGAAGCTTTCTTT. As protein: CASSQDLSGREAFF.

J is TRBJ2-7 and V is TRBV5-1; 9 nucleotides line up with TRBD2. J was trimmed by 7 bases and V by 6 bases; bases with no gene match: 11. The germline gives CDR1 SGHRS, CDR2 YFSETQ. CDR3 size: 14 residues. CDR3 sequence reads: CASKGLAGTGEQYF. CDR3 bases: TGCGCCAGCAAGGGGCTAGCGGGGACGGGTGAGCAGTACTTC.

This clone was observed a few times. This rearrangement joins TRBV11-3 to TRBJ2-2; D might be TRBD1 (6 bases). Trimming took off 5 bases at V and 6 bases at J, with 7 bases between the two ends. The germline V gene encodes CDR1 SGHNT and CDR2 YENEEA. The CDR3 is 12 residues long. CDR3 region: CASSPGAGELFF. The CDR3 nucleotides are TGTGCCAGCAGCCCAGGGGCCGGGGAGCTGTTTTTT.

CDR3 bases: TGCGCCAGCAGCCCGACCGGACTAGCGGGAGGGATAGATACGCAGTATTTT. It codes for CASSPTGLAGGIDTQYF. J is TRBJ2-3 and V is TRBV5-1; 15 bases are a match to TRBD2. Germline V gene data show CDR1 as SGHRS and CDR2 as YFSETQ. CDR3 size: 17 residues. Unmatched junction bases numbered 8, after V lost 4 bases and J lost 5 bases.

The chain combines TRBV27 with TRBJ2-7; a weak D match, TRBD1 (5 bases). Germline values: CDR1 MNHEY, CDR2 SMNVEV (reference sequence). Trimming cost V 2 bases and J 2 bases, with 13 bases left between them. This CDR3 region has 15 residues. Here the CDR3 reads CASSLGSRVAYEQYF. CDR3 sequence (DNA): TGTGCCAGCAGTTTAGGTAGCAGGGTTGCCTACGAGCAGTACTTC.

This rearrangement joins TRBV27 to TRBJ2-1, with 12 bases identical to TRBD2. The CDR3 runs to 15 residues. Germline V CDR1 and CDR2: MNHEY, SMNVEV (reference sequence). Unmatched junction bases numbered 4, after V lost 4 bases and J lost 6 bases. CDR3 DNA sequence: TGTGCCAGCAGTTACTCTAGCGGGAGGGTCAATGAGCAGTTCTTC. Translation: CASSYSSGRVNEQFF.

V is TRBV2 and J is TRBJ1-2; 8 nucleotides line up with TRBD1. Germline V gives CDR1 SNHLY, CDR2 FYNNEI. The trim removed 6 bases at V and 0 bases at J, leaving 3 bases unmatched. The CDR3 consists of 14 residues. The CDR3 DNA follows: TGTGCCAGCAGAGCGGGACAGGCTAACTATGGCTACACCTTC. This translates into CASRAGQANYGYTF.

A few counts support this clone. The gene calls are TRBV7-9 and TRBJ1-1; 8 nucleotides align to TRBD1. The CDR3 covers 16 residues. V was pared by 3 bases and J by 4 bases, with 10 bases of the junction left unmatched. In germline, CDR1 is SEHNR, CDR2 FQNEAQ (reference sequence). This CDR3 is CASSLTPYRGTTEAFF. The CDR3 region has the DNA TGTGCCAGCAGCTTGACCCCCTACAGGGGGACCACTGAAGCTTTCTTT.

The V gene is TRBV4-1, the J gene TRBJ2-1; 9 bases are shared with TRBD2. This CDR3 is 15 amino acids long. Per germline, CDR1 MGHRA and CDR2 YSYEKL. V was pared by 4 bases and J by 4 bases, with 5 bases of the junction left unmatched. The CDR3 reads CASSLTSGEYNEQFF. DNA for the CDR3: TGCGCCAGCAGCCTGACTAGCGGAGAATACAATGAGCAGTTCTTC.

This chain connects TRBV7-9 to TRBJ2-7, with 7 nucleotides matching TRBD1. J lost 3 bases, V lost 5 bases, and 7 bases had no gene match. In germline, CDR1 is SEHNR, CDR2 FQNEAQ (reference sequence). The CDR3 sequence is 14 residues long. The CDR3 nucleotides read TGTGCCAGCAGCCTACCCGGGACAGACTACGAGCAGTACTTC. This codes for CASSLPGTDYEQYF.

The V and J genes are TRBV11-1 and TRBJ2-7, with D perhaps TRBD1 (6 bases). Germline V gene lookup returns CDR1 SGHAT and CDR2 FQDESV (reference sequence). Trimming pared 2 bases from V and 3 bases from J, leaving 14 bases between. This CDR3 is 15 amino acids long. In nucleotides, the CDR3 is TGTGCCAGCAGCTTACCGATTGGACAGAGCTACGAGCAGTACTTC. Translated, it gives CASSLPIGQSYEQYF.

V gene TRBV5-1 combines with J gene TRBJ2-7, with TRBD2 as a possible D gene (5 bases). Germline values: CDR1 SGHRS, CDR2 YFSETQ. V dropped 0 bases and J dropped 2 bases, with 9 bases sitting between them. CDR3 length: 14 residues. The CDR3 DNA reads TGCGCCAGCAGCTTGGCCGGACTCCCCTACGAGCAGTACTTC. This codes for CASSLAGLPYEQYF.

The V call is TRBV7-9, the J call TRBJ2-3; possible D gene TRBD2, 5 bases. Per germline, CDR1 SEHNR and CDR2 FQNEAQ (reference sequence). The CDR3 covers 16 residues. V was shortened by 5 bases and J by 2 bases, with 17 bases between the two germline ends. CDR3 sequence reads: CASSPGVTTYTDTQYF. CDR3 nucleotides: TGTGCCAGCAGCCCCGGAGTGACTACCTACACAGATACGCAGTATTTT. Combining the CDR3 with reference TRBV7-9 and TRBJ2-3 gives the whole variable domain DTGVSQNPRHKITKRGQNVTFRCDPISEHNRLYWYRQTLGQGPEFLTYFQNEAQLEKSRLLSDRFSAERPKGSFSTLEIQRTEQGDSAMYLCASSPGVTTYTDTQYFGPGTRLTVL.

The V gene is TRBV4-2, the J gene TRBJ1-4; 8 bases align to TRBD1. The germline V gene encodes CDR1 LGHNA and CDR2 YNFKEQ. The CDR3 sequence is 15 residues long. The junction had 4 bases not matched to a gene; V was cut back by 5 bases and J by 2 bases. CDR3 residues: CASSSDRATNEKLFF. The CDR3 coding sequence is TGTGCCAGCAGCTCGGACAGGGCCACTAATGAAAAACTGTTTTTT.

V is TRBV11-3 and J is TRBJ1-1; TRBD1 aligns across 7 bases. Per the germline V gene, CDR1 is SGHNT and CDR2 is YENEEA. V was clipped by 1 base and J by 3 bases; unmatched bases: 17. This CDR3 has 19 residues. In DNA form, the CDR3 reads TGTGCCAGCAGCTTAGGGGATCCTTTACGAGGACAGGAGGACACTGAAGCTTTCTTT. Translation gives CASSLGDPLRGQEDTEAFF.